Below are 25 T cell receptor beta chains sequenced from a single sample in a study of shared clonotypes between healthy human individuals. Naive CD8 cells, CD45RO-negative and positively selected for CCR7, excluded terminally differentiated effector memory CD45RA+ cells. Clones were sequenced by immunoSEQ multiplex PCR, and TCRdb holds only the in-frame ones, with some missing. The sample carries 700,000 to 950,000 clones, just over 95% recorded once. The sequencing sample was made of naive CD8+ T cells sorted from blood. The receptors derive from a man aged 30-40 years in good health.

The rearrangement joins TRBV4-3 to TRBJ2-3, with TRBD2 identical over 7 bases. Trimming took 0 bases from V and 2 from J; bases not matched to a gene: 5. The V gene's germline CDR1 is LGHNA and CDR2 YSLEER. The CDR3 spans 16 residues. In DNA, the CDR3 is TGCGCCAGCAGCCAAGATCTAGCGGCTCCCACAGATACGCAGTATTTT. As protein: CASSQDLAAPTDTQYF.

The chain links TRBV6-5 to TRBJ2-7, with 9 positions matching TRBD1. Losses at the gene ends were 5 bases for V and 4 bases for J; bases not matched to a gene: 6. The V gene's germline CDR1 is MNHEY and CDR2 SVGAGI. The CDR3 loop spans 14 amino acids. CDR3 region: CASSNGQGPYEQYF. The CDR3 DNA sequence: TGTGCCAGCAGTAACGGACAGGGGCCGTACGAGCAGTACTTC.

The chain employs TRBV7-9 and TRBJ2-5; possible D gene TRBD2, 6 bases. This CDR3 contains 15 residues. Germline assignment: CDR1 SEHNR and CDR2 FQNEAQ (reference sequence). V was cut by 4 bases and J by 2 bases, with 14 bases left in between. Written as DNA, the CDR3 is TGTGCCAGCAGCTCGATCGGAGGGGATCAAGAGACCCAGTACTTC. It translates to CASSSIGGDQETQYF. The full variable domain, rest sourced from reference TRBV7-9 and TRBJ2-5, is DTGVSQNPRHKITKRGQNVTFRCDPISEHNRLYWYRQTLGQGPEFLTYFQNEAQLEKSRLLSDRFSAERPKGSFSTLEIQRTEQGDSAMYLCASSSIGGDQETQYFGPGTRLLVL.

The CDR3 spells CASPVVGRKTGELFF. The CDR3 coding sequence is TGCGCCAGCCCCGTTGTGGGGCGCAAGACCGGGGAGCTGTTTTTT. This chain uses TRBV10-1 with TRBJ2-2, with TRBD1 as a possible D gene (5 bases). The germline CDR1 and CDR2 sequences are WNHNN and SYGVQD (reference sequence). The CDR3 consists of 15 residues. Trimming cost V 8 bases and J 5 bases, with 18 bases left between them.

The chain links TRBV7-9 to TRBJ1-2; D is ambiguous. Trimming removed 1 base from V and 3 bases from J, with 6 bases in between. The germline CDR1 and CDR2 sequences are SEHNR and FQNEAQ (reference sequence). The CDR3 has 13 amino acids. Here the CDR3 DNA reads TGTGCCAGCAGCTTAGGAGTTGACTATGGCTACACCTTC. It codes for CASSLGVDYGYTF.

The rearrangement joins TRBV11-2 to TRBJ2-5; D ambiguous. The J call is in doubt because the DNA end fits TRBJ2-7 better. CDR3 size: 12 residues. Germline V CDR1 and CDR2: SGHAT, FQNNGV. CDR3 bases: TGTGCCAGCAGCCCAGTAGACTACGAGCAGTACTTC. Protein sequence: CASSPVDYEQYF.

This chain connects TRBV29-1 to TRBJ1-2, with 7 bases aligning to TRBD1. J gave up 3 bases and V 3 bases, and 1 base lay outside the gene matches. CDR1 and CDR2 from the germline V gene are SQVTM and ANQGSEA. CDR3 length equals 12 residues. This chain's CDR3 is CSVEDRHYGYTF. Written as DNA, the CDR3 is TGCAGCGTTGAGGACAGGCACTATGGCTACACCTTC.

The chain joins TRBV6-7 to TRBJ2-7; 11 bases fit TRBD2. TRBV6-7 is an open reading frame, and its role is uncertain. Unmatched junction bases numbered 8, after V lost 6 bases and J lost 7 bases. The CDR3 loop spans 14 amino acids. The DNA for the CDR3 is TGTGCCAGCAGCACTAGCGGGAGCGCATTAGAGCAGTACTTC. This encodes CASSTSGSALEQYF.

Worth noting for this clone: The missing conserved phenylalanine or tryptophan at the end of this CDR3 makes a read error likely. The limits of the CDR3 on the DNA are not certain, so only TCRdb's listed CDR3 is given. The V gene is TRBV27, the J gene TRBJ2-3; the tabulated D call, TRBD2, remains unverified against the DNA. CDR1 and CDR2 (germline): MNHEY, SMNVEV (reference sequence). Counting both end residues, the CDR3 totals 13 amino acids. The CDR3 reads CASSLSTSGPACY.

The rearrangement uses TRBV11-2 and TRBJ2-7; TRBD2 matches at 11 bases. Germline CDR1 and CDR2: SGHAT and FQNNGV. Trimming at V came to 1 base and at J to 5 bases, leaving 4 bases not matched to a gene. This CDR3 has 15 amino acids. CDR3 amino acids: CASSLGLAGSNEQYF. Here the CDR3 DNA reads TGTGCCAGCAGCTTAGGACTAGCGGGAAGTAACGAGCAGTACTTC. Full variable domain (rest looked up from reference TRBV11-2 and TRBJ2-7): EAGVAQSPRYKIIEKRQSVAFWCNPISGHATLYWYQQILGQGPKLLIQFQNNGVVDDSQLPKDRFSAERLKGVDSTLKIQPAKLEDSAVYLCASSLGLAGSNEQYFGPGTRLTVT.

The V gene is TRBV6-1, the J gene TRBJ2-7; 8 positions match TRBD1. The J segment lost 4 bases and the V segment lost 7 bases, leaving 9 bases of the junction unmatched. CDR3 length equals 14 residues. Germline V gene lookup returns CDR1 MNHNS and CDR2 SASEGT. The CDR3 bases are TGTGCCAGCATAGGGGGACAGGTCGGTTACGAGCAGTACTTC. This gives the protein CASIGGQVGYEQYF.

V is TRBV9 and J is TRBJ1-1, with 10 bases lining up with TRBD1. The germline gives CDR1 SGDLS, CDR2 YYNGEE. This CDR3 spans 15 amino acids. Trimming at V came to 3 bases and at J to 4 bases, leaving 6 bases not matched to a gene. CDR3 loop: CASSEAGTGVTEAFF. The CDR3 bases are TGTGCCAGCAGCGAGGCCGGGACAGGGGTCACTGAAGCTTTCTTT.

This chain's CDR3 is CASSQDPSGLSYEQYF. CDR3 coding DNA: TGCGCCAGCAGCCAAGATCCATCCGGCCTCTCCTACGAGCAGTACTTC. The gene calls are TRBV4-1 and TRBJ2-7; D gene uncertain. Germline V gives CDR1 MGHRA, CDR2 YSYEKL. This CDR3 is built from 16 residues. V was trimmed by 0 bases and J by 0 bases, leaving 12 bases between them.

The chain has TRBV7-9 and TRBJ2-7; 11 nucleotides agree with TRBD2. This CDR3 is 14 amino acids long. Looked up from germline, CDR1 is SEHNR and CDR2 is FQNEAQ (reference sequence). The V and J ends lost 5 bases and 9 bases, in that order; junction bases with no gene match: 9. The CDR3: CASSGTSGLRMQYF. The CDR3 bases are TGTGCCAGCAGCGGGACTAGCGGCCTGAGGATGCAGTACTTC.

The chain carries TRBV2 and TRBJ2-7, with 8 positions matching TRBD2. Trimming took 3 bases from V and 3 from J; bases not matched to a gene: 7. The CDR3 contains 15 residues. Germline V gene data show CDR1 as SNHLY and CDR2 as FYNNEI. CDR3 bases: TGTGCCAGCAGTGACCCAGCGGGAGCTTACTACGAGCAGTACTTC. Amino acid sequence: CASSDPAGAYYEQYF.

The chain is built from TRBV6-1 and TRBJ2-7, with TRBD1 matching 8 bases. Germline V gene data show CDR1 as MNHNS and CDR2 as SASEGT. The CDR3 has 15 amino acids. V trimming: 7 bases; J trimming: 4 bases; junction bases outside the gene matches: 12. The CDR3 spells CASTTDRGIRYEQYF. The CDR3 coding sequence is TGTGCCAGCACCACAGACAGGGGAATTCGGTACGAGCAGTACTTC.

The chain recombines TRBV6-5 with TRBJ2-7; a weak D match, TRBD2 (6 bases). Germline V gene sequence: CDR1 MNHEY, CDR2 SVGAGI. V shed 4 bases and J shed 3 bases, with 16 bases lying between them. There are 15 residues in the CDR3. CDR3 amino acids: CASSLGGPGGYEQYF. DNA for the CDR3: TGTGCCAGCAGTTTGGGGGGACCGGGCGGCTACGAGCAGTACTTC.

V and J are TRBV25-1 and TRBJ1-2, with a tentative D call TRBD1 (5 bases). Germline values: CDR1 MGHDK, CDR2 SYGVNS. V lost 2 bases and J lost 8, with 9 bases in between. The CDR3 sequence is 12 residues long. The CDR3 DNA reads as TGTGCCAGCAGTGAAGGCGAGGGGGGCTACACCTTC. It encodes CASSEGEGGYTF.

The V gene is TRBV9, the J gene TRBJ2-7; TRBD1 matches 9 bases. CDR1 is SGDLS and CDR2 is YYNGEE in the germline V gene. The ends lost 0 bases at V and 5 bases at J; junction bases unmatched: 9. This CDR3 has 16 residues. The CDR3 loop reads CASSVEDRGITNEQYF. DNA of the CDR3: TGTGCCAGCAGCGTAGAGGACAGGGGAATCACCAACGAGCAGTACTTC.

The chain carries TRBV4-1 and TRBJ2-7; 8 bases line up with TRBD2. CDR3 length: 19 amino acids. CDR1 and CDR2 (germline): MGHRA, YSYEKL. After removal of 1 base from V and 0 bases from J, the junction contained 14 bases not matched to a gene. CDR3 sequence reads: CASSQVGGLAGGRSYEQYF. CDR3 DNA: TGCGCCAGCAGCCAAGTGGGTGGCCTCGCGGGAGGCCGCTCCTACGAGCAGTACTTC.

The V gene is TRBV11-2, the J gene TRBJ1-4, with D possibly matching TRBD1 (5 bases). The CDR3 is 17 residues long. With 1 base removed from V and 0 bases from J, the gap between germline ends came to 12 bases. Germline V gene lookup returns CDR1 SGHAT and CDR2 FQNNGV. CDR3 amino acids: CASSLGVWGTTNEKLFF. As DNA, the CDR3 is TGTGCCAGCAGCTTAGGGGTGTGGGGGACAACTAATGAAAAACTGTTTTTT.

This chain uses TRBV6-5 with TRBJ2-3; TRBD2 agrees at 7 bases. Germline V CDR1 and CDR2: MNHEY, SVGAGI. Trimming cost V 5 bases and J 5 bases; bases outside gene matches: 10. This CDR3 has 15 amino acids. The CDR3 sequence: CASSTSSGSRDTQYF. Here the CDR3 DNA reads TGTGCCAGCAGTACTTCTAGCGGAAGTAGAGATACGCAGTATTTT.

This clone showed up just once. J is TRBJ2-7 and V is TRBV4-1; 8 positions agree with TRBD1. Looked up from germline, CDR1 is MGHRA and CDR2 is YSYEKL. V dropped 5 bases and J dropped 4; count of bases not matched to a gene: 7. This CDR3 is 14 amino acids long. In DNA, the CDR3 is TGCGCCAGCAGCATCGACAGGGGCCGATACGAGCAGTACTTC. This gives the protein CASSIDRGRYEQYF.

V is TRBV30 and J is TRBJ1-4; D might be TRBD1 (6 bases). The V end lost 0 bases, the J end lost 5 bases, and 13 bases lay between the germline ends. CDR1 and CDR2 from the germline V gene are GTSNPN and SVGIG (reference sequence). The CDR3 has 15 residues. CDR3 DNA: TGTGCCTGGAGTGTACCCGACAGGAGAAATGAAAAACTGTTTTTT. Translating it yields CAWSVPDRRNEKLFF.

Remarks on this clone: Other DNA sequences in this sample translate to the same CDR3. This chain links TRBV18 with TRBJ2-2; D unclear. Germline V gene lookup returns CDR1 KGHSH and CDR2 LQKENI. The CDR3 totals 15 residues. V was trimmed by 2 bases and J by 1 base, leaving 8 bases between them. The CDR3 spells CASSPSSMNTGELFF. DNA for the CDR3: TGTGCCAGCTCACCAAGTAGCATGAACACCGGGGAGCTGTTTTTT.